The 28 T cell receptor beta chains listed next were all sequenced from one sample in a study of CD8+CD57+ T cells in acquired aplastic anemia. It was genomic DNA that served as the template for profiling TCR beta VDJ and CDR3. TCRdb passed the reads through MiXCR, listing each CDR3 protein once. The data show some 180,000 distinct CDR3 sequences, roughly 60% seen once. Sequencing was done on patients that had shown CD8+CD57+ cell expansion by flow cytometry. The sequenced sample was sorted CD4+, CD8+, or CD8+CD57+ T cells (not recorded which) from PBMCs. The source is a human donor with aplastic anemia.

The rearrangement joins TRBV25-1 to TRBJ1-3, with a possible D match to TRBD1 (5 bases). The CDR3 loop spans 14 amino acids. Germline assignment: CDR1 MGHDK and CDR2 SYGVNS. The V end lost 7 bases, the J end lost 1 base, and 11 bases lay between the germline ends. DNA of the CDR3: TGTGCCAGCATCGGGGCTCGATCTGGAAACACCATATATTTT. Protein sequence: CASIGARSGNTIYF.

This CDR3 reads CASSAWDSSTDTQYF. Here the CDR3 DNA reads TGTGCCAGCAGCGCCTGGGACAGTAGCACAGATACGCAGTATTTT. The chain recombines TRBV9 with TRBJ2-3, with TRBD1 identical over 7 bases. V gave up 3 bases and J gave up 0 bases; unmatched junction bases: 4. CDR3 size: 15 residues. Looked up from germline, CDR1 is SGDLS and CDR2 is YYNGEE.

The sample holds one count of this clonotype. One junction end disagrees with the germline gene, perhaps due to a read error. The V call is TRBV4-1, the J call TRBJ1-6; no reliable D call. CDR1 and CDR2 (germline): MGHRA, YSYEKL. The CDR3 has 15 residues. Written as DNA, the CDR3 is TGTGCCAGCAGTGAAGTCCCAGGCAACAATTCACCCCTCCACTTT. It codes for CASSEVPGNNSPLHF.

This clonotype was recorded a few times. The DNA of the CDR3 is TGCAGTGTTAGGATAGACTACGAGCAGTACTTC. Translating it yields CSVRIDYEQYF. The rearrangement uses TRBV20-1 and TRBJ2-7, with D uncertain. Germline V CDR1 and CDR2: DFQATT, SNEGSKA (reference sequence). Trimming shortened V by 7 bases and J by 3 bases, and 10 bases separated the two germline ends. This CDR3 comprises 11 residues.

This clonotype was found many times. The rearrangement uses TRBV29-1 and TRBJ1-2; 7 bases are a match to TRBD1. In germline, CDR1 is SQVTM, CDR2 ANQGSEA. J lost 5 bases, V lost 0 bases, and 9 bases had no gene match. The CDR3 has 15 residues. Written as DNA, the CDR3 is TGCAGCGTTGAAGAAGGGACAGTAGCGGGGTATGGCTACACCTTC. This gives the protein CSVEEGTVAGYGYTF.

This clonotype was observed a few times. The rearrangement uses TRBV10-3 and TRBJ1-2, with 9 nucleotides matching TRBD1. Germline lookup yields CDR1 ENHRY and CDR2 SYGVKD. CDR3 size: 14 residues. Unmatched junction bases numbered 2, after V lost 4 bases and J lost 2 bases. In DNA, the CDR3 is TGTGCCATCAGTGGGACAGGGGACAACTATGGCTACACCTTC. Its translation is CAISGTGDNYGYTF.

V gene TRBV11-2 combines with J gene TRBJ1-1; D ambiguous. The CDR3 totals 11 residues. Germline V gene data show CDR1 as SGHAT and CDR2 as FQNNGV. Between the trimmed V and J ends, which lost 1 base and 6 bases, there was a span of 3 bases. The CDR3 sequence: CASSLGPEAFF. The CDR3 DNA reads TGTGCCAGCAGCTTAGGGCCTGAAGCTTTCTTT.

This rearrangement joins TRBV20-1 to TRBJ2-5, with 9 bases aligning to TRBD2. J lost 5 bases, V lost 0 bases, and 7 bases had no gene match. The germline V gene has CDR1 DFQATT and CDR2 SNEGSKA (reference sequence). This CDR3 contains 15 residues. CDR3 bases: TGCAGTGCTAGAGATGGGACTAGCCCGTTTGAGACCCAGTACTTC. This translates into CSARDGTSPFETQYF.

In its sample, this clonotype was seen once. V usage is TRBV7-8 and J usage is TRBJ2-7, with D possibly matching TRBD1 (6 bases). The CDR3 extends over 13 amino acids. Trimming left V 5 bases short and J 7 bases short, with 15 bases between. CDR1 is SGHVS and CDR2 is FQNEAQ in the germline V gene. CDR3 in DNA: TGTGCCAGCAGCCGCAAGGGGGTAGGGGAGCAGTACTTC. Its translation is CASSRKGVGEQYF.

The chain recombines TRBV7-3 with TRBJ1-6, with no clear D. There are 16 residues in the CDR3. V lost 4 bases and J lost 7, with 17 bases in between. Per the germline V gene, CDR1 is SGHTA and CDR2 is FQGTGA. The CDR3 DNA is TGTGCCAGCAGCTCCCCGGCCGGCACCACCAATTCACCCCTCCACTTT. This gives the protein CASSSPAGTTNSPLHF. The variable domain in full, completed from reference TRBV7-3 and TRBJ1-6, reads GAGVSQTPSNKVTEKGKYVELRCDPISGHTALYWYRQSLGQGPEFLIYFQGTGAADDSGLPNDRFFAVRPEGSVSTLKIQRTERGDSAVYLCASSSPAGTTNSPLHFGNGTRLTVT.

In DNA form, the CDR3 reads TGCAGCGTGGGGACAGGGAACTATGGCTACACCTTC. Translating it yields CSVGTGNYGYTF. The chain combines TRBV29-1 with TRBJ1-2, with TRBD1 matching over 9 bases. Germline CDR1 and CDR2: SQVTM and ANQGSEA. Germline trimming cut 6 bases from V and 2 bases from J; bases unmatched to any gene: 1. The CDR3 spans 12 residues.

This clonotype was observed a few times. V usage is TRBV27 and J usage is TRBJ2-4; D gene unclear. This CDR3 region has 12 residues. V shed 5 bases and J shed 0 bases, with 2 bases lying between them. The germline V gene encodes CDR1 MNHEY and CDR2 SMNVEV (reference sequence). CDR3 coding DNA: TGTGCCAGCAGTACAGCCAAAAACATTCAGTACTTC. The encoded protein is CASSTAKNIQYF.

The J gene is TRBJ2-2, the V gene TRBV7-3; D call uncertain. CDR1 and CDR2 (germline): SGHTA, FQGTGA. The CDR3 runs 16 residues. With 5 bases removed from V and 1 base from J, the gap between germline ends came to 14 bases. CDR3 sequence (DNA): TGTGCCAGCAGCCCCCCACTCGCAAGGAACACCGGGGAGCTGTTTTTT. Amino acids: CASSPPLARNTGELFF.

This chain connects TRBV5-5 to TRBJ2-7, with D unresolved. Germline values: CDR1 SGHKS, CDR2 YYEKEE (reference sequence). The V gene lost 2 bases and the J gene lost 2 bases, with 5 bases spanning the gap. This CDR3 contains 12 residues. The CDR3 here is CASSFTTYEQYF. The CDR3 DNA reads TGTGCCAGCAGCTTCACCACCTACGAGCAGTACTTC.

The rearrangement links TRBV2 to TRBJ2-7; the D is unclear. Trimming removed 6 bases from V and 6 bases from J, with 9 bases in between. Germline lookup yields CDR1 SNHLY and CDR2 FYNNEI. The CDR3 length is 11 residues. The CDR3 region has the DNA TGTGCCAGCAGAGCTAGGGCCGAGCAGTACTTC. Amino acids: CASRARAEQYF. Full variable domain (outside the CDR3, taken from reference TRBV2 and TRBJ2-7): EPEVTQTPSHQVTQMGQEVILRCVPISNHLYFYWYRQILGQKVEFLVSFYNNEISEKSEIFDDQFSVERPDGSNFTLKIRSTKLEDSAMYFCASRARAEQYFGPGTRLTVT.

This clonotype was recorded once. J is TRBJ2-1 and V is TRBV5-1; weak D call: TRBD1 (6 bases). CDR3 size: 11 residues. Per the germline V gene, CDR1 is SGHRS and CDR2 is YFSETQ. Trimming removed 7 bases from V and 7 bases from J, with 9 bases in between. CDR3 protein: CASGQTNEQFF. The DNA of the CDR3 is TGCGCCAGCGGACAGACTAATGAGCAGTTCTTC.

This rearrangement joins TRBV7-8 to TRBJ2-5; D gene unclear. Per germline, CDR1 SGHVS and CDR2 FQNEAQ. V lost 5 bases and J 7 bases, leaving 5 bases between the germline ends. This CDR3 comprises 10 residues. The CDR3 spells CASSEGTQYF. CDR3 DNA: TGTGCCAGCAGCGAAGGGACCCAGTACTTC. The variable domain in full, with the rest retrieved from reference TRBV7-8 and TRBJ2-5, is GAGVSQSPRYKVAKRGQDVALRCDPISGHVSLFWYQQALGQGPEFLTYFQNEAQLDKSGLPSDRFFAERPEGSVSTLKIQRTQQEDSAVYLCASSEGTQYFGPGTRLLVL.

Here the CDR3 reads CASSPVLLGTDTQYF. The CDR3 bases are TGTGCCAGCAGCCCCGTATTGTTGGGCACAGATACGCAGTATTTT. J is TRBJ2-3 and V is TRBV7-2, with D unclear. The length of the CDR3 is 15 residues. Trimming removed 5 bases from V and 1 base from J, with 13 bases in between. Per the germline V gene, CDR1 is SGHTA and CDR2 is FQGNSA.

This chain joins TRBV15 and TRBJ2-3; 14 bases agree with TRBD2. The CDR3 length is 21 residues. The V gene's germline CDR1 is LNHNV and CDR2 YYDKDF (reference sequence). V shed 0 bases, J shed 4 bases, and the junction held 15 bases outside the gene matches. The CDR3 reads CATSRDGLGTSGSFLADTQYF. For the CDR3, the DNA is TGTGCCACCAGCAGAGATGGGTTAGGGACTAGCGGGAGCTTCTTGGCAGATACGCAGTATTTT.

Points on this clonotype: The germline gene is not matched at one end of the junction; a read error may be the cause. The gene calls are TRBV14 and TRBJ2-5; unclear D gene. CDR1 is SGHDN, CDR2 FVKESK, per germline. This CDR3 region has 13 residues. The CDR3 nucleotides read TGTGCCAGCAGCCAAGGAAGCAAGGAGACCCAGCACTTC. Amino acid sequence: CASSQGSKETQHF.

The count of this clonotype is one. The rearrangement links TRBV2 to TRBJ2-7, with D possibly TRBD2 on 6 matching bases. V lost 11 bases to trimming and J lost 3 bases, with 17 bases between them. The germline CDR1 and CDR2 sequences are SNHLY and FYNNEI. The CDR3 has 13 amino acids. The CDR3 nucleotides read TGTGCCTGCGGGGTTGCGGGGAACTACGAGCAGTACTTC. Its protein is CACGVAGNYEQYF.

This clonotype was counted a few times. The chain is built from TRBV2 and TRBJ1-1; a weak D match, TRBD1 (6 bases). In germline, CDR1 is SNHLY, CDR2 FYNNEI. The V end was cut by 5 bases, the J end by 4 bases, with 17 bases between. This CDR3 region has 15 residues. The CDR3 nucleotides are TGTGCCAGCAGTCTTGATACTCTCAGGGGCACTGAAGCTTTCTTT. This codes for CASSLDTLRGTEAFF.

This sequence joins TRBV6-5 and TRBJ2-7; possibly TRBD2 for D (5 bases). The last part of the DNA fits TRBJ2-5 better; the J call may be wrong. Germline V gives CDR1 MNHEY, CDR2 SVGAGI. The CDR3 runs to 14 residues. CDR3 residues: CASSYDQEEETQYF. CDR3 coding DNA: TGTGCCAGCAGTTACGACCAGGAGGAAGAGACCCAGTACTTC.

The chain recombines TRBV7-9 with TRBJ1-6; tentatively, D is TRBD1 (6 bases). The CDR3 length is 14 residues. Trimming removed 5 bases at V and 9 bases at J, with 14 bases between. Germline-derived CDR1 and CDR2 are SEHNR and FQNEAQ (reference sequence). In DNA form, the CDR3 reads TGTGCCAGCAGCCCAGTACAGGGAACTTCACCCCTCCACTTT. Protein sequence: CASSPVQGTSPLHF.

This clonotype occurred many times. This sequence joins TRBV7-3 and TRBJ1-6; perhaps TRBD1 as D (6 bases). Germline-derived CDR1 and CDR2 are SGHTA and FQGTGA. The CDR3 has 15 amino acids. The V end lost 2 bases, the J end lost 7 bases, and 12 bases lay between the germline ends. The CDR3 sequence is CASSLQSRGNSPLHF. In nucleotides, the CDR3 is TGTGCCAGCAGCTTACAGAGCAGGGGAAATTCACCCCTCCACTTT.

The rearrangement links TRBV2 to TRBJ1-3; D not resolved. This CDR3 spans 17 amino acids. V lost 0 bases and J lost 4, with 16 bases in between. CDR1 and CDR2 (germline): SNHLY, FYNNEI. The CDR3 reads CASSEARETPKGNTIYF. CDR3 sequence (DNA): TGTGCCAGCAGTGAAGCGCGAGAGACACCCAAAGGAAACACCATATATTTT.

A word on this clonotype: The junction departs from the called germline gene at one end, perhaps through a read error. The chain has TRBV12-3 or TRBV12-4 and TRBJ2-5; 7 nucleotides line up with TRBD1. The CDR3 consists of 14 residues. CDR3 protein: CASRLDTGEETQYF. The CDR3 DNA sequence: TGTGCCAGCAGGTTAGACACAGGGGAAGAGACCCAGTACTTC.

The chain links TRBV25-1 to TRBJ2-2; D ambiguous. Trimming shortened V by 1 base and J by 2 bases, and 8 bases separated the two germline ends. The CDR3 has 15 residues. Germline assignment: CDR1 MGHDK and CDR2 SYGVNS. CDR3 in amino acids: CASSESGRNTGELFF. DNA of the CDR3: TGTGCCAGCAGTGAATCCGGCAGAAACACCGGGGAGCTGTTTTTT. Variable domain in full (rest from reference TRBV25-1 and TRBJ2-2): EADIYQTPRYLVIGTGKKITLECSQTMGHDKMYWYQQDPGMELHLIHYSYGVNSTEKGDLSSESTVSRIRTEHFPLTLESARPSHTSQYLCASSESGRNTGELFFGEGSRLTVL.